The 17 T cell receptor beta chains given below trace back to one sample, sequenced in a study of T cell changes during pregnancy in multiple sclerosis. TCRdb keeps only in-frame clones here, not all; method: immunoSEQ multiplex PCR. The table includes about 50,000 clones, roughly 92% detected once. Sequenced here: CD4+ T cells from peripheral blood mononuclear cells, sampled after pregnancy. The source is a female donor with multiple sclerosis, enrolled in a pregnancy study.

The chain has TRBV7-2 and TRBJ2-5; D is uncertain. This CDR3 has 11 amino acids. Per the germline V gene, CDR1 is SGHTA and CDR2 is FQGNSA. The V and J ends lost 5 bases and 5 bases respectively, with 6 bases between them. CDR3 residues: CASSPSETQYF. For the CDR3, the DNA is TGTGCCAGCAGCCCCTCCGAGACCCAGTACTTC.

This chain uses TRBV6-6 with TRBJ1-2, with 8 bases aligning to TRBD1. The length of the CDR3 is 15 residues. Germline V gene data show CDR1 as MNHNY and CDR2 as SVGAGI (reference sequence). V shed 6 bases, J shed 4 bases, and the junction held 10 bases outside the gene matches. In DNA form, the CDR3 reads TGTGCCAGCAGAAGACCTTTAGACAGGGGCTATGGCTACACCTTC. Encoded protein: CASRRPLDRGYGYTF.

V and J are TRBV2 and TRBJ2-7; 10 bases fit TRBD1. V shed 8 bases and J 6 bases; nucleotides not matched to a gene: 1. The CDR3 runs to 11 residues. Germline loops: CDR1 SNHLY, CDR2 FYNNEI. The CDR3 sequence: CASWTGGEQYF. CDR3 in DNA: TGTGCCAGCTGGACAGGGGGCGAGCAGTACTTC.

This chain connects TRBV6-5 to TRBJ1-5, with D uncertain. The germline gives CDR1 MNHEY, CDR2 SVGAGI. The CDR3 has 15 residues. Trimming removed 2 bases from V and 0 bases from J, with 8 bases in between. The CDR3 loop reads CASSYSGSSNQPQHF. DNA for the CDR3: TGTGCCAGCAGTTACAGCGGGAGTAGCAATCAGCCCCAGCATTTT.

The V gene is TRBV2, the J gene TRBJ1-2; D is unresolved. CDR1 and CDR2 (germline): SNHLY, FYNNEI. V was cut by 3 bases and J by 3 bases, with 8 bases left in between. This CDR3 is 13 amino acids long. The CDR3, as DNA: TGTGCCAGCAGTGAGAACAGAGACTATGGCTACACCTTC. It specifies CASSENRDYGYTF.

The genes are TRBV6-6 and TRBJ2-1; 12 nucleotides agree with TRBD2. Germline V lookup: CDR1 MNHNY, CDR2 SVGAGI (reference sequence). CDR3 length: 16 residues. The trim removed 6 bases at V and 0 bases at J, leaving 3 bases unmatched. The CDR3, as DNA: TGTGCCAGCAGCCAGACTAGCGGGAGCTCCTACAATGAGCAGTTCTTC. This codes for CASSQTSGSSYNEQFF.

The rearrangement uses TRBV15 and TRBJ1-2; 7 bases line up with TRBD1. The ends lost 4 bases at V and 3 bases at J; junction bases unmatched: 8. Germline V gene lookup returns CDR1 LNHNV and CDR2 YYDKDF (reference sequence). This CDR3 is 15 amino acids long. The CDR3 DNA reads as TGTGCCACCAGCACCAGGACAGGTTTGGACTATGGCTACACCTTC. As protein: CATSTRTGLDYGYTF.

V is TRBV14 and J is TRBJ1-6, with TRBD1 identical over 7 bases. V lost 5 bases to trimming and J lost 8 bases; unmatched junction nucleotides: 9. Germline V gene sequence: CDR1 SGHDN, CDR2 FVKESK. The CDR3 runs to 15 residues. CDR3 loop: CASSVRTGRDSPLHF. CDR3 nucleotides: TGTGCCAGCAGCGTCCGGACAGGCAGGGATTCACCCCTCCACTTT.

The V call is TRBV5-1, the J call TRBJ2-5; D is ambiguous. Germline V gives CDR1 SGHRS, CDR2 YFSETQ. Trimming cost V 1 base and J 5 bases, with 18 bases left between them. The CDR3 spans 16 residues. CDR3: CASSLSPTLEAETQYF. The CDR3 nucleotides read TGCGCCAGCAGCTTGAGTCCGACGCTTGAAGCGGAGACCCAGTACTTC.

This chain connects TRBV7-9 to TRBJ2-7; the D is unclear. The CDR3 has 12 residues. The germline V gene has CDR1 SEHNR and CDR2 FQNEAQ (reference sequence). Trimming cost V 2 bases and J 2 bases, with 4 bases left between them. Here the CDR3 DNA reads TGTGCCAGCAGCTTACGAGCCTACGAGCAGTACTTC. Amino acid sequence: CASSLRAYEQYF.

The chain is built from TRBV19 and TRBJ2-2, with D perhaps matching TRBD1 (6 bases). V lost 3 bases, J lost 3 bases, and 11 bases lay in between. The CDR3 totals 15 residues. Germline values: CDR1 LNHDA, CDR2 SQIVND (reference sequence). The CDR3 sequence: CASSIAGVDTGELFF. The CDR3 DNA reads TGTGCCAGTAGTATCGCAGGGGTAGACACCGGGGAGCTGTTTTTT. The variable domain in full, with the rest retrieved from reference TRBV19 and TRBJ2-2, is DGGITQSPKYLFRKEGQNVTLSCEQNLNHDAMYWYRQDPGQGLRLIYYSQIVNDFQKGDIAEGYSVSREKKESFPLTVTSAQKNPTAFYLCASSIAGVDTGELFFGEGSRLTVL.

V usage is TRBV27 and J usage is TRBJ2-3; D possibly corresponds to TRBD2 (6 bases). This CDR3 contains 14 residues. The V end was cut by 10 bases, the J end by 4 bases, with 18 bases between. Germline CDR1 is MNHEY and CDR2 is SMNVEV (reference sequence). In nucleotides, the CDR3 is TGTGCCACCCGCCGAGGCGGGATCGCAGATACGCAGTATTTT. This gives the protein CATRRGGIADTQYF.

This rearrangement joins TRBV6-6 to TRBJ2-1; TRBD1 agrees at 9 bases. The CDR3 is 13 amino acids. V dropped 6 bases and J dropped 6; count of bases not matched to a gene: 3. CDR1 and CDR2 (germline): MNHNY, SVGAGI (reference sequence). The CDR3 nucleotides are TGTGCCAGCAGCAGACAGGGGGGCAATGAGCAGTTCTTC. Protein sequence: CASSRQGGNEQFF.

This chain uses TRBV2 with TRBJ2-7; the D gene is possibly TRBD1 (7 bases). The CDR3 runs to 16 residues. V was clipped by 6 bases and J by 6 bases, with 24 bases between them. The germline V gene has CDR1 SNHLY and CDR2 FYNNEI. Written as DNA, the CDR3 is TGTGCCAGCAGGGAGGGGGCCCAGGCCAACGGCGGCGAGCAGTACTTC. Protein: CASREGAQANGGEQYF.

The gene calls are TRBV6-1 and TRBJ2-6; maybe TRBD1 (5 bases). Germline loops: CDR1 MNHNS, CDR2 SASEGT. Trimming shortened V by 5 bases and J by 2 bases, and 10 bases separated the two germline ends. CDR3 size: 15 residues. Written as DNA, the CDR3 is TGTGCCAGCAGTATTCAGGGAACTGGGGCCAACGTCCTGACTTTC. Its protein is CASSIQGTGANVLTF.

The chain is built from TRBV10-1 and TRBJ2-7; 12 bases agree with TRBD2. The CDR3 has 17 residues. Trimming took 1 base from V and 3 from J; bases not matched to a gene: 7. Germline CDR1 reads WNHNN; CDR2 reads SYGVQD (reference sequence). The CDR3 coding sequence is TGCGCCAGCAGTGAGTTTGGACTAGCGGGGAACAACTACGAGCAGTACTTC. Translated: CASSEFGLAGNNYEQYF.

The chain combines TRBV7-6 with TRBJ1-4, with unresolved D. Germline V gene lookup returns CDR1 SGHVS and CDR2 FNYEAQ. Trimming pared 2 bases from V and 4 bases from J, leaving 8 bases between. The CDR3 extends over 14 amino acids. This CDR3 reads CASSLWGGNEKLFF. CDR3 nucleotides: TGTGCCAGCAGCTTATGGGGAGGTAATGAAAAACTGTTTTTT.